The 6 T cell receptor beta chains in this list originate from one sample, sequenced in a study of CD8 T cells in ankylosing spondylitis. TCRdb reanalysed the 5' RACE reads using MiXCR and keeps one entry per CDR3 protein. In the table there are 250,000 or so distinct CDR3 sequences, 18% of which are singletons. Sequencing used blood, either unsorted or a sorted T cell fraction (not recorded which). These receptor sequences come from a male donor with ankylosing spondylitis or in good health (not recorded which).

This clonotype was counted only a few times. This chain uses TRBV18 with TRBJ2-3; D unresolved. The CDR3 sequence is 17 residues long. V shed 3 bases and J shed 1 base, with 17 bases lying between them. Per the germline V gene, CDR1 is KGHSH and CDR2 is LQKENI. The CDR3 nucleotides read TGTGCCAGCTCACCTGGCTCAATTGACTCTGGCACAGATACGCAGTATTTT. Its protein product is CASSPGSIDSGTDTQYF. Drawing the rest from reference TRBV18 and TRBJ2-3, the complete variable domain is NAGVMQNPRHLVRRRGQEARLRCSPMKGHSHVYWYRQLPEEGLKFMVYLQKENIIDESGMPKERFSAEFPKEGPSILRIQQVVRGDSAAYFCASSPGSIDSGTDTQYFGPGTRLTVL.

Many counts were recorded for this clonotype. The V call is TRBV27, the J call TRBJ1-4; D might be TRBD1 (5 bases). The CDR3 has 16 amino acids. Germline lookup yields CDR1 MNHEY and CDR2 SMNVEV (reference sequence). Trimming removed 2 bases from V and 4 bases from J, with 14 bases in between. The CDR3 loop is CASSLGTGTINEKLFF. Written as DNA, the CDR3 is TGTGCCAGCAGTTTAGGTACCGGGACGATTAATGAAAAACTGTTTTTT.

In this sample, this clonotype turned up a few times. The chain is built from TRBV6-1 and TRBJ2-6; TRBD1 agrees at 9 bases. The CDR3 consists of 16 residues. Germline V gives CDR1 MNHNS, CDR2 SASEGT. V dropped 4 bases and J dropped 2; count of bases not matched to a gene: 3. This CDR3 is CASSGGTGTGANVLTF. The CDR3 coding sequence is TGTGCCAGCAGTGGGGGGACAGGGACTGGGGCCAACGTCCTGACTTTC.

This chain joins TRBV28 and TRBJ2-1; 12 bases match TRBD2. The trim removed 5 bases at V and 6 bases at J, leaving 5 bases unmatched. This CDR3 has 15 residues. Germline V lookup: CDR1 MDHEN, CDR2 SYDVKM. Written as DNA, the CDR3 is TGTGCCAGCAGTGCTAGCGGGAGGGCCCTCAATGAGCAGTTCTTC. Translated: CASSASGRALNEQFF.

The table lists this clonotype with a few counts. The genes are TRBV20-1 and TRBJ2-5; D may be TRBD2 (7 bases). Germline V gene sequence: CDR1 DFQATT, CDR2 SNEGSKA (reference sequence). The ends were cut back, 6 bases at V and 5 bases at J, with 13 bases in the middle. This CDR3 comprises 12 residues. In DNA form, the CDR3 reads TGCAGTGCCAGGACGGGGGGCGAGACCCAGTACTTC. It specifies CSARTGGETQYF.

V usage is TRBV5-1 and J usage is TRBJ1-1; 8 bases fit TRBD1. The CDR3 extends over 12 amino acids. Unmatched junction bases numbered 3, after V lost 4 bases and J lost 7 bases. Germline assignment: CDR1 SGHRS and CDR2 YFSETQ. The CDR3 DNA sequence: TGCGCCAGCAGCGCAGACAGGGGTGAAGCTTTCTTT. Amino acid sequence: CASSADRGEAFF.